This TCR beta chain was captured in a study of response to subunit inactivated influenza vaccine. Findings and limits, study-wide: With each seasonal influenza vaccination, the authors suggested, few new T cells are recruited.

The CDR3 covers 12 residues. V dropped 5 bases and J dropped 7 bases, with 9 bases sitting between them. CDR1 and CDR2 (germline): SGHTA, FQGNSA. Via MiXCR, TCRdb re-called the RT-PCR reads, giving one row per CDR3 protein. The table shows about 800,000 distinct CDR3 sequences, with approximately 22% occurring only once. Details on this clonotype: The antigen is unknown.

This TCR came from a man aged 45-65 years who received an inactivated influenza vaccine. Material: PBMCs from blood, obtained 5 to 6 days after vaccination. The chain links TRBV7-2 to TRBJ2-1; D is unclear. CDR3: CASSRRRNEQFF. The CDR3 DNA reads as TGTGCCAGCAGCCGAAGGCGGAATGAGCAGTTCTTC.